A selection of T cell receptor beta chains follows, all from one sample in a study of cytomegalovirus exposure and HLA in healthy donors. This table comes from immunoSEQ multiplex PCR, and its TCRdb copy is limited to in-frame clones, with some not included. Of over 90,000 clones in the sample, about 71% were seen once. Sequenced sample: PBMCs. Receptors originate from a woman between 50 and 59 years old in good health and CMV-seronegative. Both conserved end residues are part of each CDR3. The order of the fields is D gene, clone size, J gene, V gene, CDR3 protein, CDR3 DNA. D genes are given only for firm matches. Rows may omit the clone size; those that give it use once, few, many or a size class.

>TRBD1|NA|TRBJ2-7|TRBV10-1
CASSESIKEDREREQYF
TGCGCCAGCAGTGAGTCGATAAAAGAGGACAGGGAGCGCGAGCAGTACTTC
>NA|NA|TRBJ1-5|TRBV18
CASSPKAFDQPQHF
TGTGCCAGCTCACCAAAAGCCTTCGATCAGCCCCAGCATTTT
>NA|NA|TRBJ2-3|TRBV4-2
CASSQGNPYGSGADTQYF
TGTGCCAGCAGCCAAGGGAACCCCTACGGGAGTGGCGCAGATACGCAGTATTTT
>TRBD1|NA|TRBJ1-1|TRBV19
CASSIVGTGASGTEAFF
TGTGCCAGTAGTATAGTGGGGACAGGGGCCTCGGGCACTGAAGCTTTCTTT
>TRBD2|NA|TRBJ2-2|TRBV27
CASSLWAGGVSTGELFF
TGTGCCAGCAGTTTATGGGCGGGGGGAGTCAGCACCGGGGAGCTGTTTTTT
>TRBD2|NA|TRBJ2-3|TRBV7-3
CASSSKAPGTSRTSTDTQYF
TGTGCCAGCAGCTCAAAGGCTCCGGGGACTAGCAGAACTAGCACAGATACGCAGTATTTT
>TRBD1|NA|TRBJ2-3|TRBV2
CASNAQGAASTDTQYF
TGTGCCAGCAACGCGCAGGGGGCAGCTAGCACAGATACGCAGTATTTT
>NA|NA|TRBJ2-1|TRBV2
CASSLRGRSYNEQFF
TGTGCCAGCAGCCTCAGGGGGAGGTCCTACAATGAGCAGTTCTTC
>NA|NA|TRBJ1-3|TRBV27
CASSLYAAEYGIGNTIYF
TGTGCCAGCAGTTTATATGCGGCAGAGTACGGTATTGGAAACACCATATATTTT
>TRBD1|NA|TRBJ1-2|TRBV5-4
CASSLPGQGAYGYTF
TGTGCCAGCAGCTTACCGGGACAGGGCGCCTATGGCTACACCTTC
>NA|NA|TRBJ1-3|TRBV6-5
CASSPSSGNTIYF
TGTGCCAGCAGTCCGAGCTCTGGAAACACCATATATTTT
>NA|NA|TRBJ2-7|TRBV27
CASSTQGGYEQYF
TGTGCCAGCAGTACCCAAGGAGGCTACGAGCAGTACTTC
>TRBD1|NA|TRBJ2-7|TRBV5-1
CASSLETGADEQYF
TGCGCCAGCAGCCTAGAGACAGGGGCCGACGAGCAGTACTTC
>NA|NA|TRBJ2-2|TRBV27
CASSLYAGSGPGELFF
TGTGCCAGCAGTTTATACGCGGGGTCGGGCCCCGGGGAGCTGTTTTTT
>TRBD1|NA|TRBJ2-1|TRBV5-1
CASSLIDRDLNEQFF
TGCGCCAGCAGCTTGATAGACAGGGATTTAAATGAGCAGTTCTTC
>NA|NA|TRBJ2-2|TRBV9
CASTGVFTGELFF
TGTGCCAGTACCGGGGTTTTCACCGGGGAGCTGTTTTTT
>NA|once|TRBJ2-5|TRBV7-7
CASSSGVETQYF
TGTGCTAGCTCCTCGGGGGTTGAGACCCAGTACTTC
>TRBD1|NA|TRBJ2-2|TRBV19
CASSRGQTAGELFF
TGTGCCAGTAGTAGGGGACAGACGGCCGGGGAGCTGTTTTTT
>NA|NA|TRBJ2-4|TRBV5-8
CASSLTGKDIQYF
TGTGCCAGCAGCTTGACAGGGAAGGACATTCAGTACTTC
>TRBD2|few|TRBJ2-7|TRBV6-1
CASSEVGTSGDEQYF
TGTGCCAGCAGTGAAGTGGGGACTAGCGGAGACGAGCAGTACTTC
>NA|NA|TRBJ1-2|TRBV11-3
CASSSNWAYGYTF
TGTGCCAGCAGCTCAAATTGGGCCTATGGCTACACCTTC
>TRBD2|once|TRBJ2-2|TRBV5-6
CASSYRLAGANTGELFF
TGTGCCAGCAGCTACAGACTAGCGGGCGCGAACACCGGGGAGCTGTTTTTT
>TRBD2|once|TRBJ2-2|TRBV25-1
CASSEWTSGGHTGELFF
TGTGCCAGCAGTGAATGGACTAGCGGGGGGCACACCGGGGAGCTGTTTTTT
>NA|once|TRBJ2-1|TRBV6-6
CASSYRPPSSYNEQFF
TGTGCCAGCAGTTATCGCCCGCCGAGCTCCTACAATGAGCAGTTCTTC
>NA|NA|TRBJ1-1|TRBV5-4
CASSHEASNTEAFF
TGTGCCAGCAGTCATGAGGCTTCGAACACTGAAGCTTTCTTT
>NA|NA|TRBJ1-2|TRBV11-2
CASSLDGYGYTF
TGTGCCAGCAGCTTAGACGGGTATGGCTACACCTTC
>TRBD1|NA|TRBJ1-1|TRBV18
CASSPGQAETEAFF
TGTGCCAGCTCACCAGGACAGGCGGAGACTGAAGCTTTCTTT
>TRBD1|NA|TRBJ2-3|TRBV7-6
CASSRKPGGTDTQYF
TGTGCCAGCAGTCGCAAACCAGGGGGAACAGATACGCAGTATTTT
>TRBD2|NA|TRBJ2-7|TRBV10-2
CASRAAGVYEQYF
TGCGCCAGCCGAGCAGCGGGGGTCTACGAGCAGTACTTC
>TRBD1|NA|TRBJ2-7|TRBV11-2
CASSRDRGSFYEQYF
TGTGCCAGCAGCCGCGACAGGGGGTCATTCTACGAGCAGTACTTC
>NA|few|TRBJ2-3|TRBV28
CASSFPGGGTDTQYF
TGTGCCAGCAGTTTCCCAGGCGGGGGCACAGATACGCAGTATTTT
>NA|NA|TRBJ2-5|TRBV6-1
CASSETSFQETQYF
TGTGCCAGCAGTGAGACTAGTTTCCAAGAGACCCAGTACTTC
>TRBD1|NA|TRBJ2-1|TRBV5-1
CASSPRTGNNEQFF
TGCGCCAGCAGCCCAAGGACAGGGAACAATGAGCAGTTCTTC
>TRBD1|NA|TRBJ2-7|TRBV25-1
CASSGGQGVIPYEQYF
TGTGCCAGCAGTGGCGGACAGGGGGTGATCCCCTACGAGCAGTACTTC
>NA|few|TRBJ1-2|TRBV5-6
CASSSVYGYTF
TGTGCCAGCAGCTCAGTCTATGGCTACACCTTC
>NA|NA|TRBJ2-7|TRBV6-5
CASSYRGNEQYF
TGTGCCAGCAGTTACAGGGGAAACGAGCAGTACTTC
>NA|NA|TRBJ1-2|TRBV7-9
CASSLGATYGYTF
TGTGCCAGCAGCTTAGGGGCAACCTATGGCTACACCTTC
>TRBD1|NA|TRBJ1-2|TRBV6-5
CASSSRFTGGVHGYTF
TGTGCCAGCAGTTCCCGCTTTACAGGGGGCGTTCATGGCTACACCTTC
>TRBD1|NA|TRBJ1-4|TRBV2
CASMDRGNEKLFF
TGTGCCAGCATGGACAGGGGTAATGAAAAACTGTTTTTT
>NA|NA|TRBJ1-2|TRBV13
CASSSRGSILGYTF
TGTGCCAGCAGCTCCAGGGGCTCTATTCTTGGCTACACCTTC
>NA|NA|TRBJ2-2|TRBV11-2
CASSPRPHRSETGELFF
TGTGCCAGCAGCCCTCGCCCCCACAGGAGTGAGACCGGGGAGCTGTTTTTT
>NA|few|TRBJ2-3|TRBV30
CAWGPSTDTQYF
TGTGCCTGGGGGCCCTCCACAGATACGCAGTATTTT
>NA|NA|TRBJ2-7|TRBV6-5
CASSYSIGHQTYEQYF
TGTGCCAGCAGTTACTCTATTGGACACCAGACCTACGAGCAGTACTTC
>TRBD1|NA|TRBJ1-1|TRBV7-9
CASSYPGQRNTEAFF
TGTGCCAGCAGTTATCCGGGACAGAGAAACACTGAAGCTTTCTTT
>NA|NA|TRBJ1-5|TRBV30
CAWSLRGNQPQHF
TGTGCCTGGAGTTTGAGGGGCAATCAGCCCCAGCATTTT
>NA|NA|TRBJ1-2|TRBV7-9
CASSLERASYTF
TGTGCCAGCAGCTTAGAGCGGGCGAGCTACACCTTC
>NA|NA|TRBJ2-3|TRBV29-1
CSGRRTDTQYF
TGCAGCGGGAGGCGCACAGATACGCAGTATTTT
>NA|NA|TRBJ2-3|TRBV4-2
CASSQDLRRDTQYF
TGTGCCAGCAGCCAAGACCTCAGGCGAGATACGCAGTATTTT
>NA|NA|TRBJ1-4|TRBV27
CASSLRIGQPGVTNEKLFF
TGTGCCAGCAGTTTACGGATTGGACAGCCAGGGGTAACTAATGAAAAACTGTTTTTT
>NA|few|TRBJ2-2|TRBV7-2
CASSAEGGLNTGELFF
TGTGCCAGCAGCGCGGAGGGCGGACTGAACACCGGGGAGCTGTTTTTT
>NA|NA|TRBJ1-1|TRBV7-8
CASGRSRVNTEAFF
TGTGCCAGCGGGCGAAGCAGGGTGAACACTGAAGCTTTCTTT
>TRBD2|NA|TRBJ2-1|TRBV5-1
CASSRGEGLGEQFF
TGCGCCAGCAGTCGGGGGGAGGGATTGGGTGAGCAGTTCTTC
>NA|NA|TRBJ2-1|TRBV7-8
CASSPGGGLEQFF
TGTGCCAGCAGCCCTGGGGGGGGGCTTGAGCAGTTCTTC
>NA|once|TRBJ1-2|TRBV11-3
CASSPGVLSLGGYTF
TGTGCCAGCAGCCCGGGGGTACTTTCCCTGGGAGGCTACACCTTC
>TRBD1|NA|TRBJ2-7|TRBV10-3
CAISVGTGVSYEQYF
TGTGCCATCAGTGTTGGGACAGGGGTATCCTACGAGCAGTACTTC
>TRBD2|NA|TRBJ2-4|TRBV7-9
CASSSGLGTNIQYF
TGTGCCAGCAGCTCCGGACTAGGAACGAACATTCAGTACTTC
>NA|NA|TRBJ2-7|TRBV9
CASSVGFREIPYEQYF
TGTGCCAGCAGCGTAGGATTTCGGGAAATCCCCTACGAGCAGTACTTC
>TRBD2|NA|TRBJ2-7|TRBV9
CASSVEPSGSGEQYF
TGTGCCAGCAGCGTAGAGCCCAGCGGGAGCGGCGAGCAGTACTTC
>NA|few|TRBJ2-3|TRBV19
CASSIQDSVDTQYF
TGTGCCAGTAGTATTCAAGATTCGGTAGATACGCAGTATTTT